The clone carrying this T cell receptor (beta chain) was counted ten times or more. Its antigen is currently unknown. V dropped 5 bases and J dropped 7; count of bases not matched to a gene: 7. The germline gives CDR1 LNHNV, CDR2 YYDKDF (reference sequence). This CDR3 contains 14 residues. This sample was included in a study of beta chain features in type 1 diabetes. The authors sorted CD4+ naive, central memory, regulatory and stem cell-like memory cells via CD45RO/CCR7/CD25/CD127/CD95/CD27. Whole-study results and caveats: Lower insertion and higher deletion counts appeared at VDJ junctions in type 1 diabetes patients. Patients with Type 1 diabetes showed moderately but significantly shorter TCRB CDR3s in all four CD4+ subsets.

As every portion of the isolated RNA was reverse transcribed, the sequencing read expressed TCRB transcripts. TCRdb's copy holds only in-frame clones and misses some; the assay was immunoSEQ multiplex PCR. The repertoire consists of about 240,000 clones, with around 26% occurring once and the leading ten covering 4%. The chain joins TRBV15 to TRBJ2-4, with 8 bases fitting TRBD1. This sequence originates from a man aged 25 to 45 in good health. Sequencing used central memory CD4+ T cells from blood. CDR3 protein: CATSRRTGQNIQYF. In DNA form, the CDR3 reads TGTGCCACCAGCCGACGGACAGGGCAGAACATTCAGTACTTC.